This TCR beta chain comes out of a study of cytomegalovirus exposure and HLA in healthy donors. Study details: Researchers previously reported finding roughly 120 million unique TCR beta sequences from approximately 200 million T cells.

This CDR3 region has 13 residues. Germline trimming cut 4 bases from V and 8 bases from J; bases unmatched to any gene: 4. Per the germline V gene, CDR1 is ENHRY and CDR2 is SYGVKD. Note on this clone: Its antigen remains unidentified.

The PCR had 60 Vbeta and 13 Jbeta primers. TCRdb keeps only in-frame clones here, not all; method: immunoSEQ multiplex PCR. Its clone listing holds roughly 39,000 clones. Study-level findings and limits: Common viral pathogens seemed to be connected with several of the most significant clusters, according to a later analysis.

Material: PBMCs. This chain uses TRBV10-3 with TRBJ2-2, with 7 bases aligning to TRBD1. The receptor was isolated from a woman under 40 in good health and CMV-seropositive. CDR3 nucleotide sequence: TGTGCCATCAGTGTTGACAGGGTGGGGGAGCTGTTTTTT. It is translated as CAISVDRVGELFF.